A single TCR beta chain is shown here with its context. Its antigen is not yet known. One base away there is no much larger clone; base qualities are not given. The library was prepared using the immunoSEQ multiplex PCR assay. The multiplex PCR relied on a mix of 60 forward primers for TCR Vbeta segments and 13 reverse primers for TCR Jbeta segments. The CDR3 region of rearranged TCR beta genes was amplified from genomic DNA by a multiplex PCR assay. The Illumina HiSeq System was used to sequence the amplified TCR beta libraries as 87-base-pair reads. The original pipeline was this. A later analysis tallied 80 million to 95 million unique TCR beta chains across the roughly 610 repertoires, and some 10 million of those chains were shared by two or more donors. A nearest-neighbor algorithm error-corrected the raw reads and collapsed the reads into unique sequences, merging closely related sequences to remove PCR and sequencing errors. To assign V, D and J gene segments, CDR3 sequences were aligned to IMGT reference sequences. For a sequence to be retained, a match of at least six nucleotides to both a V gene segment and a J gene segment was required. Rearrangements were classified as productive when the CDR3 lacked stop codons and remained in frame with V and J, and all other rearrangements were classified as non-productive. Following IMGT convention, CDR3 was defined as the stretch from the second conserved V-encoded cysteine up to the conserved J-encoded phenylalanine. In an earlier analysis of around 640 of the donors, sequences lacking an unambiguous match to a single V gene segment were excluded. In an earlier analysis of approximately 590 of the donors, V segments were called functional above 56.7% productive rearrangements and were called segregating when the between-donor standard deviation exceeded 5%. To diagnose cytomegalovirus status from the catalog of TCR beta chain sequences, a statistical classification framework was built. In a later analysis, TCR nucleotide sequences were compared against IMGT/GENE-DB human TR gene sequences so that V and J genes could be assigned. A later analysis assigned CDR3 sequences and most-parsimonious VDJ recombination scenarios with the TCRdist pipeline. In a later analysis, each TCR beta chain was defined by its CDR3 amino acid sequence together with its V-gene family, and reads without a unique V-gene family were excluded. A later analysis removed nearly 600 highly shared, low-generation-probability nucleotide sequences to deal with suspected cross-contamination and a sequencing artifact. For each public chain, a later analysis derived a clonal expansion index from normalized ranks of inferred template counts within each repertoire. In a later analysis, generation probabilities were computed using a VDJ recombination model fitted to out-of-frame rearrangements, and the results were checked against IGoR. Hypergeometric tests were used in a later analysis to score TCR-TCR, TCR-HLA and TCR-CMV co-occurrence, with a repertoire-size bias correction applied to the TCR pairs. A later analysis estimated false discovery rates by permuting HLA or CMV assignments 20 times. In a later analysis, co-occurring TCRs were grouped using DBSCAN, with TCRdist sequence similarity added in when clustering inside HLA-allele-positive subsets. Repertoires with fewer than 30,000 or more than 120,000 public chains, plus five repertoires with anomalous nucleotide sharing, were excluded from co-occurrence clustering. As stored in TCRdb, this immuneACCESS dataset retains in-frame rearrangements with V and J assigned. A fraction of the clones does not appear; measured against another copy, unresolved V genes explain less than half of the discrepancy, and the remainder lacks a known reason. The V and J calls and the clone size are those of that table, but D and trimming were determined from the DNA. The sample table records 150,000 to 170,000 clones; roughly 77% of these occur just once. Around 7.2% of the sample belongs to the ten largest clones.

V loses 8 bases of germline sequence and J loses 5 bases, and the interval between the two ends is 11 bases. The CDR3 starts with the cysteine, ends with the phenylalanine, and has 11 residues. Of the read, only the CDR3 DNA is kept; its 33 bases are in frame from base 1. According to the germline V gene, CDR1 reads SGHRS and CDR2 reads YFSETQ. This sample was taken from a study of cytomegalovirus exposure and HLA in healthy donors (dated by TCRdb to 2016 to 2017). Some background on the complete study: An earlier analysis of about 530 of the donors reported under 300 Gb of sequence data and around 120 million unique TCR beta sequences obtained from some 170 million T cells. An early release covering roughly 640 HLA-typed donors comprised about 300 gigabases of sequencing data and around 86 million unique TCR sequences. Among the roughly 380 genotyped donors, approximately 77% belonged to the genetic ancestry cluster associated with self-reported Caucasian donors. The aim of the study was to test whether cataloging public T cell receptors could identify signatures of past pathogen exposure. The study profiled the T cell repertoires of around 700 subjects by immunosequencing and related them to cytomegalovirus serostatus. Along with the approximately 700-subject first cohort, a separate validation cohort of around 120 different subjects was used. To predict cytomegalovirus infection status, the study brought together high-throughput TCR immunosequencing, statistical association of individual TCRs with disease status, and machine learning. To study patterns of TCR occurrence, a later analysis re-analyzed previously published TCR beta repertoires from 500 to 850 donors and added high-resolution HLA genotyping. In the later analysis, no new phenotypic data were used to find candidate immune exposures; instead, reliance was placed on TCR beta sequences and their occurrence across donors. In an earlier analysis of a few hundred of the donors, high-throughput TCR beta sequencing was used to judge whether each TCR beta V gene segment behaved as functional or pseudogenic. Donor age, sex, ethnicity and CMV serostatus were collected together with the repertoire data. Genome-wide SNP genotypes for about 65% of the roughly 700 donors were used in a later genetic analysis, which treated that subset as a discovery cohort. Every repertoire in the discovery cohort had been generated on one and the same sequencing platform. Class I and class II HLA loci were covered by the typing at four-digit resolution. The number of typed donors differed by locus: about 629-630 for A, B, C, DRB1 and DQB1; 522 for DQA1; approximately 600 for DPA1; and about 450 for DPB1. A handful of DR-DQ haplotypes were treated as single units for association and clustering because of strong linkage in the cohort. Across about 370 genotyped donors of the cohort, an average of about 220,000 unique TCR beta nucleotide sequences per donor were sequenced, and around 20% of those sequences were non-productive.

The cohort comprised some 700 healthy bone marrow donors. All cohort members were sampled while nominally healthy, although unrecorded immune exposures were likely present. The donor tested CMV seropositive, placing the donor among the 250 to 350 seropositive members of the cohort. A peripheral blood sample was provided by each donor, and peripheral blood mononuclear cells were used for TCR beta sequencing. The Qiagen DNeasy Blood Extraction Kit was used to extract genomic DNA from the blood cell samples. What the study reported, not specific to this receptor: Assigning TCR associations to individual alleles was difficult when HLA alleles, especially DR and DQ, strongly co-occurred. Because HLA typing was missing for some donors at each locus, association tests included only the typed subset. Some IMGT-functional V segments, including TRBV6-2 and TRBV6-3, could not be told apart with the 87-base-pair reads, so those segments were excluded. The presence/absence analyses assumed that sequencing depth was roughly uniform across donors, and that assumption may not be true. In vitro tests confirmed that a few of the cytomegalovirus-associated TCR beta chains recognize cytomegalovirus antigens. According to a later analysis, most CMV-associated TCR beta chains appeared to be HLA-restricted, and the HLA associations seemed to be driven largely by CMV exposure. In a later analysis, several top co-occurrence clusters were reported to appear linked to parvovirus B19, influenza, CMV and Epstein-Barr virus. Correlated functional status among segregating V segments might reflect linkage disequilibrium, but an unknown experimental factor could not be ruled out. The classifier was reported to diagnose cytomegalovirus status with high specificity and sensitivity in both the original cohort and the validation cohort. A cluster of highly shared sequence variants was judged likely to be a technical artifact of the sequencing pipeline. The earlier analysis of 587 of the donors excluded over 15 rarely observed V segments, including chromosome 9 orphons, because counts were too low. An earlier analysis of roughly 570 of the donors showed that most TCR beta V segments appeared in productive rearrangements either about 87% or about 30% of the time, which broadly matched IMGT annotations. In a later analysis, HLA-associated TCR beta chains were found to be more clonally expanded and to have lower generation probabilities than equally common non-associated chains. A total of 150 to 200 TCR beta chains were listed by the study as associated with cytomegalovirus. This cohort had only TCR beta chains sequenced, and the lack of alpha or paired-chain data limited which features could be detected. Immune exposure information for the cohort was limited to CMV serostatus. The authors suggested that the approach could potentially be extended to other disease states and immunological phenotypes. Most TCR sequences were observed very rarely across donors, whereas some public TCRs were present in many individuals. A later genetic analysis reported fewer N-insertions in productive TCRs among donors in an Asian-associated ancestry cluster than the roughly 700-donor mean. V-gene and J-gene trimming of TCR beta chains was associated with a missense DCLRE1C variant in a later genetic analysis, and the association was replicated in an independent cohort. A later analysis found that TCR association rates varied across HLA loci, with DRB1 alleles showing the most associated TCRs and HLA-C alleles the fewest. At a false discovery rate of 0.05, a later analysis linked some 18,000 TCR beta sequences to specific HLA alleles. A further reported finding was that TCR beta sequences accurately predicted the HLA-A and HLA-B alleles for most subjects in the first cohort.

The rearranged segments are TRBV5-1 and TRBJ2-7; D gene: possibly TRBD2, on 5 matching bases. This receptor was taken from a young man in good health and CMV-seropositive. Material for sequencing was PBMCs. The CDR3 protein is CARRTRHEQYF. The DNA is TGCGCCAGGAGGACTCGGCACGAGCAGTACTTC.